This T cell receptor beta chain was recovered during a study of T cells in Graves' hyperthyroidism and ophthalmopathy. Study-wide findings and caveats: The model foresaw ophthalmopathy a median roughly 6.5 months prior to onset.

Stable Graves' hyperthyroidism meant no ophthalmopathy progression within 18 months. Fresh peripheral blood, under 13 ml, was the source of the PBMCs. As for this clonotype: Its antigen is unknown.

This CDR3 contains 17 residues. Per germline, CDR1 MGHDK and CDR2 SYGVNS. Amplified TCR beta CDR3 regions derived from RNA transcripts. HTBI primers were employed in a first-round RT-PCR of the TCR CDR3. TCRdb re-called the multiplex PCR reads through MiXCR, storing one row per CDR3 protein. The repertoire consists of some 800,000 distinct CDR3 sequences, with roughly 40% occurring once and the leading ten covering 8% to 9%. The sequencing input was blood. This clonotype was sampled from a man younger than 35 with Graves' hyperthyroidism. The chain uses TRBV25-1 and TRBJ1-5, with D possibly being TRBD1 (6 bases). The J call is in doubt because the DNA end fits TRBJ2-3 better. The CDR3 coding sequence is TGTGCCAGCAGTGCGTCAGTCACTGGGACACTGAATCAGCCCCAGTATTTT. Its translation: CASSASVTGTLNQPQYF.